This T cell receptor (beta chain) was captured in a study of spatial heterogeneity in lung cancer. About the research overall: Within raw reads, each unique TCR and UMI combination appeared on average more than ten times. Study-level results: Ubiquitous expanded tumor TCRs were observed in blood more at resection than follow-up.

This clonotype was recorded at least ten times. Antigen unknown. The time point here: sample taken at primary tumor resection. The study sequenced unsorted whole RNA from tumor, nontumor lung or frozen PBMC. The germline gives CDR1 MNHNS, CDR2 SASEGT. This CDR3 region has 14 residues. V dropped 10 bases and J dropped 3; count of bases not matched to a gene: 7. The presence of a unique molecular identifier marked each TCR cDNA molecule. TCRdb analysed the 5' RACE reads with MiXCR anew, one entry per CDR3 protein. This sample has just under 95,000 distinct CDR3 sequences, with over 9.5% found just once. The source was PBMCs, collected at surgery. This TCR was sampled from a male donor with early-stage non-small cell lung cancer. This rearrangement joins TRBV6-1 to TRBJ2-2; TRBD2 matches 8 bases. CDR3 nucleotides: TGTGCCACCGTGGGACTAGTCTACACCGGGGAGCTGTTTTTT. This codes for CATVGLVYTGELFF.